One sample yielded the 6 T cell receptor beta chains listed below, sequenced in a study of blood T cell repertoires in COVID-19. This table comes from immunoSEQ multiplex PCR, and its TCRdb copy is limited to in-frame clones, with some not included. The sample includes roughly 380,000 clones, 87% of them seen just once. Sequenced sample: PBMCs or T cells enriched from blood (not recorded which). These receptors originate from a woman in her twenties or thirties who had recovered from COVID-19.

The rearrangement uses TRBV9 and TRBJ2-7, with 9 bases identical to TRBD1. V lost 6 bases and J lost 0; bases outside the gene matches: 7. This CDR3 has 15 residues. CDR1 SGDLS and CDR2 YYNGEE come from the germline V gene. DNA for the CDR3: TGTGCCAGCAATCAAGGACAGGGGCTCTCCTACGAGCAGTACTTC. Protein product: CASNQGQGLSYEQYF.

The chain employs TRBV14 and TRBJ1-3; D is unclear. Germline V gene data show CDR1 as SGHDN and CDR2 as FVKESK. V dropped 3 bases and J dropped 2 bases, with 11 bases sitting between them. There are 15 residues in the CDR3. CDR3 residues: CASSQAGGPGNTIYF. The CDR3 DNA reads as TGTGCCAGCAGCCAGGCAGGAGGGCCTGGAAACACCATATATTTT.

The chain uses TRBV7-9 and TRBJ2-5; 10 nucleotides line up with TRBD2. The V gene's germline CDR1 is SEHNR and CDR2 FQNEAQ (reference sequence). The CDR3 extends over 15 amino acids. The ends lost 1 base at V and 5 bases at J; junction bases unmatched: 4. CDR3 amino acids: CASSLVPSGSETQYF. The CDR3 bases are TGTGCCAGCAGCTTAGTTCCTAGCGGGAGTGAGACCCAGTACTTC.

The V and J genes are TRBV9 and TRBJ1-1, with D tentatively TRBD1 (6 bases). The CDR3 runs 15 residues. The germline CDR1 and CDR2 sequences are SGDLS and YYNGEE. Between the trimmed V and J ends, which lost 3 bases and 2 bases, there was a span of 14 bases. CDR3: CASSAAGVINTEAFF. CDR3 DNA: TGTGCCAGCAGCGCCGCAGGGGTCATAAACACTGAAGCTTTCTTT.

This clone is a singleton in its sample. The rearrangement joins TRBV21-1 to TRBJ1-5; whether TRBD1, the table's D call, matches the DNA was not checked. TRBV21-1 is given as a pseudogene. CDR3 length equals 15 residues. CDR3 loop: CASPTDRGSNQPQHF. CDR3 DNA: TGTGCCAGCCCGACGGACAGGGGAAGCAATCAGCCCCAGCATTTT.

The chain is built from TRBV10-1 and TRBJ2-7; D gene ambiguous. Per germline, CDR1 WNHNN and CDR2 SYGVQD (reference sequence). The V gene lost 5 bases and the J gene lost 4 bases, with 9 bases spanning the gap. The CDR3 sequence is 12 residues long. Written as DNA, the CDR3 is TGCGCCAGCAGTCACGACTCATACGAGCAGTACTTC. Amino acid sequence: CASSHDSYEQYF.